Listed below are T cell receptor beta chains from one sample, sequenced in a study of T cell responses to AZD1222 COVID-19 vaccine. TCRdb keeps only in-frame clones here, not all; method: immunoSEQ multiplex PCR. The sample carries 95,000 to 110,000 clones, approximately 86% recorded once. Sequencing was performed on peripheral blood, taken on day 0 of AZD1222 vaccination. These receptors came from an adult in good health. Both conserved end residues are part of each CDR3. The D gene is left open where the match is weak. Only some rows state a clone size, as once, few, many or a class for expanded clones.

>TRBD1|TRBV6-5|NA|16|TRBJ1-1
TGTGCCAGCAGTTCCGGGACAGTAAGAGTGAACACTGAAGCTTTCTTT
CASSSGTVRVNTEAFF
>NA|TRBV7-2|NA|11|TRBJ1-2
TGTGCCAGCAGCTTATTAGTTGGCTACACCTTC
CASSLLVGYTF
>NA|TRBV30|NA|13|TRBJ1-1
TGTGCCTGGAGTAGTGACAAATACACTGAAGCTTTCTTT
CAWSSDKYTEAFF
>TRBD2|TRBV7-2|NA|14|TRBJ2-7
TGTGCCAGCGGGGAAGCGGGATACACCTACGAGCAGTACTTC
CASGEAGYTYEQYF
>NA|TRBV30|NA|14|TRBJ1-5
TGTGCCTGGAGTGTAGGACCGGGCAATCAGCCCCAGCATTTT
CAWSVGPGNQPQHF
>TRBD1|TRBV29-1|NA|17|TRBJ1-2
TGCAGCGTTGAAGCTGGACAGGACTATCCTTACACTTATGGCTACACCTTC
CSVEAGQDYPYTYGYTF
>TRBD2|TRBV10-3|NA|15|TRBJ2-2
TGTGCCATCCGAGTACTAGCGGGTGGCACCGGGGAGCTGTTTTTT
CAIRVLAGGTGELFF
>NA|TRBV11-3|NA|14|TRBJ2-1
TGTGCCAGCAGCCCGGGACCGGCCTACAATGAGCAGTTCTTC
CASSPGPAYNEQFF
>NA|TRBV6-4|NA|13|TRBJ1-2
TGTGCCAGCAGTGAGGGCCCGGGGGTTGGCTACACCTTC
CASSEGPGVGYTF
>NA|TRBV6-5|NA|15|TRBJ1-1
TGTGCCAGCGCTAAAAGGAACAGGGAGAACACTGAAGCTTTCTTT
CASAKRNRENTEAFF
>NA|TRBV2|NA|14|TRBJ2-5
TGTGCCAGCAGGGCGGACTCGGATCGGGAGACCCAGTACTTC
CASRADSDRETQYF
>TRBD1|TRBV30|NA|17|TRBJ1-4
TGTGCCTCCCGACCCTCCGGTTTCGGGACAGGGGGAGAAAAACTGTTTTTT
CASRPSGFGTGGEKLFF
>NA|TRBV5-5|NA|13|TRBJ1-4
TGTGCCAGCAGCTTTTCCGCTGGCGAAAAACTGTTTTTT
CASSFSAGEKLFF
>NA|TRBV6-5|NA|13|TRBJ2-7
TGTGCCAGCAGTTCTGACGGAACCTACGAGCAGTACTTC
CASSSDGTYEQYF
>NA|TRBV7-9|NA|15|TRBJ1-5
TGTGCCAGCAGCCAGGTCCCAGGGGACGGTCAGCCCCAGCATTTT
CASSQVPGDGQPQHF
>NA|TRBV4-2|NA|14|TRBJ1-1
TGTGCCAGCAGCCAAGAGGACACAGGCTCTGAAGCTTTCTTT
CASSQEDTGSEAFF
>TRBD1|TRBV29-1|NA|12|TRBJ1-2
TGCAGCGTTGAAAGCAGGGGGAATGGCTACACCTTC
CSVESRGNGYTF
>TRBD2|TRBV3-1/TRBV3-2|NA|15|TRBJ2-1
TGTGCCAGCAGCCAAGTTGCGGGAGTCGCTCGTGAGCAGTTCTTC
CASSQVAGVAREQFF
>TRBD2|TRBV5-1|NA|16|TRBJ2-1
TGCGCCAGCAGCTTAGGATCTAGCGGGGGATACAATGAGCAGTTCTTC
CASSLGSSGGYNEQFF
>TRBD2|TRBV2|NA|15|TRBJ2-2
TGTGCCAGCAGTGAACTAGCGGGAGTTCCCGGGGAGCTGTTTTTT
CASSELAGVPGELFF
>NA|TRBV30|NA|14|TRBJ1-1
TGTGCCTGGAGTGCCCCGGGGGTGAACACTGAAGCTTTCTTT
CAWSAPGVNTEAFF
>TRBD2|TRBV4-3|NA|16|TRBJ2-7
TGCGCCAGCAGCCAAGAACTAGCGGAGGGCCCCTACGAGCAGTACTTC
CASSQELAEGPYEQYF
>TRBD2|TRBV19|NA|15|TRBJ2-1
TGTGCCAGTAGTATCTTCGGGGGGGGAAACAATGAGCAGTTCTTC
CASSIFGGGNNEQFF
>TRBD1|TRBV29-1|NA|13|TRBJ1-1
TGCAGCGTTTGGGGGACAGGGGGCATTGAAGCTTTCTTT
CSVWGTGGIEAFF
>NA|TRBV27|NA|15|TRBJ2-5
TGTGCCAGCAGTCCTACCTGGGGGGTTGAGGAGACCCAGTACTTC
CASSPTWGVEETQYF
>NA|TRBV27|NA|13|TRBJ2-7
TGTGCCAGCAGTTTATCACAGGACTACGAGCAGTACTTC
CASSLSQDYEQYF
>NA|TRBV14|NA|16|TRBJ1-2
TGTGCCAGCAGCCAAGATCGCGCCGGGGTGGACTATGGCTACACCTTC
CASSQDRAGVDYGYTF
>NA|TRBV12-5|once|15|TRBJ2-2
TGTGCTAGTGGTTTGGTAGCTAGCGTGTTCGGGGAGCTGTTTTTT
CASGLVASVFGELFF
>TRBD2|TRBV5-4|NA|15|TRBJ2-1
TGTGCCAGCAGCTTCGGACTAGCGGCGTACAATGAGCAGTTCTTC
CASSFGLAAYNEQFF
>NA|TRBV7-9|NA|15|TRBJ2-4
TGTGCCAGCAGCTTGGACAGAGGACGGAGAAACATTCAGTACTTC
CASSLDRGRRNIQYF
>TRBD1|TRBV7-3|NA|15|TRBJ1-1
TGTGCCAGCAGCTTAGGGACAGCCATGAACACTGAAGCTTTCTTT
CASSLGTAMNTEAFF
>TRBD1|TRBV15|NA|14|TRBJ1-5
TGTGCCACCACCTCTCGGGACAGAGATCAGCCCCAGCATTTT
CATTSRDRDQPQHF
>NA|TRBV5-4|NA|14|TRBJ2-5
TGTGCCAGCAGCCACAGGGTATCTGGGGAGACCCAGTACTTC
CASSHRVSGETQYF
>TRBD1|TRBV27|NA|14|TRBJ1-4
TGTGCCAGCAGTTTGGACAGGGTATCCGAAAAACTGTTTTTT
CASSLDRVSEKLFF
>TRBD2|TRBV4-2|NA|13|TRBJ2-7
TGTGCCAGCACAGCGACTAGCGGGCGAGTGCAGTACTTC
CASTATSGRVQYF